This section outlines one TCR beta chain sequence together with its context. The table lists this clonotype with many counts. Its antigen is currently not known. No much larger clonotype is one base removed from it; base qualities were not supplied. The TCR beta CDR3 regions were amplified from RNA transcripts. The TCR CDR3 was subjected to a first round of RT-PCR using the HTBI primer set and the Qiagen OneStep RT-PCR kit. A second multiplex PCR round built the libraries, followed by size selection and purification. Libraries were sequenced paired-end with 100 bp reads on an Illumina HiSeq2000. The original methods were these. SOAPnuke was used to process the raw data, removing reads that contained adapters or uncalled bases, had a mean Phred below 15, or lacked an exact match to the constant primer or identifier. COPE v1.2.5 was used to merge the high-quality paired reads, and each unique nucleotide sequence was defined as a clonotype. MiTCR v1.1 was used to align clonotypes to the IMGT TRBV, TRBD and TRBJ reference segments. Only V-J combinations with frequency above 0.0001, covering about 99% of repertoires, were analysed. A TCS score was defined as the ratio between F50 (clonal expansion) and ExV (chaos), using BLOSUM62-based TCRdist between CDR3 peptides within each V-J. Welch's t-statistics and random forest reduced roughly 500 V-J features to about 13, which were used in a naive Bayes classifier (R e1071). Through fastp at Q25 and MiXCR, TCRdb rebuilt clones from the public reads, retaining in-frame beta chains. Rows with a matching CDR3 protein are joined into one entry that keeps the most common DNA and genes. For this entry, the V and J calls and clone size follow TCRdb and not the study's own pipeline. The sample has hundreds of thousands of distinct CDR3 sequences on record, more than 15% of them singletons. Roughly 15% of the sample lies in the top ten.

The data were obtained in a study of T cells in Graves' hyperthyroidism and ophthalmopathy (dated by TCRdb to between 2018 and 2020). About the study as a whole: Peripheral blood was collected at initial diagnosis, before any treatment. Following sampling, methimazole starting at 30 mg daily was given to hyperthyroidism patients, and high-dose intravenous methylprednisolone was given to ophthalmopathy patients. Prospective prediction of ophthalmopathy was tested in an independent validation cohort consisting of roughly 20 hyperthyroidism patients and around 16 patients who later progressed to ophthalmopathy. To identify distinguishing TCR V-J signatures, a discovery cohort of about 100 patients was used, comprising approximately 40 with Graves' ophthalmopathy and 57 with stable Graves' hyperthyroidism. Thyroid tissue and blood T-cell repertoires from six Graves' hyperthyroidism patients were also compared in the study. TCR Vbeta CDR3 sequencing of 130 to 150 peripheral blood samples (under 45 ophthalmopathy, under 80 hyperthyroidism and 17 progressor patients) is reported in the paper. The approximately 90 discovery patients were divided at random into training and test sets in a 7:3 ratio. General findings and caveats noted by the study authors: Sample size was not statistically predetermined, and blinding of investigators to group allocation was not performed. Most expanded thyroid clonotypes (frequency above 0.001) were also detected in blood, a finding suggesting that blood repertoires may reflect thyroid immune responses. In cross-validation, a model built on a 13 V-J signature told ophthalmopathy apart from stable hyperthyroidism with approximately 91% sensitivity and approximately 81% specificity, and in testing the same model reached 80%/75%. In validation, progression to ophthalmopathy was predicted by the model with about 70% sensitivity and 72% to 85% specificity, a median of approximately 7.1 months before onset.

In the ophthalmopathy patients, disease was moderately to severely active, with a Clinical Activity Score of 3 or more, a NOSPECS grade of 4 or more, and a duration of less than 3 months. The study excluded patients with uncontrolled infections, other autoimmune diseases, pregnancy or lactation. Clinical symptoms, serum thyroxine and TRAb, thyroid ultrasound, and orbital computed tomography formed the basis for the diagnoses. PBMCs were isolated from 10 ml of fresh peripheral blood by Ficoll-Paque density gradient centrifugation. Total RNA was extracted using Trizol reagent, and RNA quality was assessed on an Agilent 2100 Bioanalyzer. Counted from cysteine to phenylalanine, this CDR3 has 14 amino acids. The kept DNA is CDR3 alone, 42 bases in frame from the first base. V ends up 4 bases short and J 4 bases short, with an unmatched junction base count of 6. From a lookup of the germline V gene (reference sequence), CDR1 and CDR2 are GTSNPN and SVGIG.

Source material: blood. The V gene is TRBV30 and the J gene is TRBJ2-1; 8 middle bases align to TRBD1. The sequence came from a woman between 18 and 29 years old with Graves' ophthalmopathy. The CDR3 sequence is CAWTPGGNYNEQFF. Read as DNA, the sequence is TGTGCCTGGACCCCAGGGGGCAATTACAATGAGCAGTTCTTC. The CDR3, completed at both ends by the reference TRBV30 and TRBJ2-1 genes, gives the full variable domain SQTIHQWPATLVQPVGSPLSLECTVEGTSNPNLYWYRQAAGRGLQLLFYSVGIGQISSEVPQNLSASRPQDRQFILSSKKLLLSDSGFYLCAWTPGGNYNEQFFGPGTRLTVL.